This T cell receptor beta chain was identified during a study of identical twins. Study-level findings and limits: Models underpredicted monozygotic twin sharing of out-of-frame TCR alpha. Because invariant MAIT and iNKT cells could be present, zero-insertion analyses could be partly confounded. Abundant beta clonotypes from cord blood bore fewer insertions; memory repertoires lacked this pattern.

This CDR3 region has 15 residues. Trimming took 4 bases from V and 0 from J, leaving 10 bases between them. The germline V gene encodes CDR1 ENHRY and CDR2 SYGVKD. TCRdb itself ran the 5' RACE reads through MiXCR, one entry per CDR3 protein. The sample has 310,000 or so distinct CDR3 sequences, roughly 8.6% seen once; the top ten hold approximately 2.1%. This clonotype turned up a few times. Its antigen is not known. In addition, the sample was reused for a study of yellow fever vaccine responses in identical twins. That source notes: The authors reported partly convergent, partly personalized vaccine responses in identical twins.

The sequenced sample consisted of memory (CD45RO+) T cells sorted from blood. This receptor was identified in a woman between 18 and 29 years old in good health. V gene TRBV10-3 combines with J gene TRBJ1-3; perhaps TRBD1 as D (5 bases). The CDR3 DNA follows: TGTGCCATCAGTGGTTGGACAACCTCTGGAAACACCATATATTTT. Translating gives CAISGWTTSGNTIYF.